Here is one TCR beta chain with its context. Germline V lookup: CDR1 MNHEY, CDR2 SMNVEV (reference sequence). With 3 bases removed from V and 8 bases from J, the gap between germline ends came to 14 bases. The CDR3 is made up of 15 amino acids. Produced via immunoSEQ multiplex PCR; TCRdb's table is partial and in-frame only. The sample includes tens of thousands of clones, about three quarters of them seen just once. This entry belongs to a study of T cell responses to AZD1222 COVID-19 vaccine. Study-wide context: Doses given second, at about 4 or about 12 weeks, were pooled.

The rearrangement uses TRBV27 and TRBJ1-6; a possible D gene is TRBD1 (6 bases). The receptor comes from an adult in good health. Sample: peripheral blood, taken on day 0 of AZD1222 vaccination. CDR3 DNA: TGTGCCAGCAGTTTGTCGGGGACAAATTATTCACCCCTCCACTTT. It specifies CASSLSGTNYSPLHF.